The 17 T cell receptor beta chains below were found in one sample sequenced in a study of T cell responses to AZD1222 COVID-19 vaccine. Data came from immunoSEQ multiplex PCR; TCRdb stores just in-frame clones and leaves some out. The sample consists of 160,000 or so clones, roughly nine tenths of them appearing once. The material sequenced was peripheral blood, taken on day 0 of AZD1222 vaccination. All receptors come from an adult in good health.

This chain connects TRBV18 to TRBJ2-1; TRBD2 matches 10 bases. The length of the CDR3 is 18 residues. Germline CDR1 KGHSH, CDR2 LQKENI. The V gene end was trimmed by 3 bases and the J gene end by 5 bases; junction bases not matched to a gene: 13. The CDR3 sequence is CASSPQLAGPGDDNEQFF. The CDR3 region has the DNA TGTGCCAGCTCACCTCAACTAGCGGGGCCGGGGGATGACAATGAGCAGTTCTTC. The complete variable domain, with remaining parts taken from reference TRBV18 and TRBJ2-1, reads NAGVMQNPRHLVRRRGQEARLRCSPMKGHSHVYWYRQLPEEGLKFMVYLQKENIIDESGMPKERFSAEFPKEGPSILRIQQVVRGDSAAYFCASSPQLAGPGDDNEQFFGPGTRLTVL.

This rearrangement joins TRBV4-1 to TRBJ2-2; D call uncertain. V was shortened by 0 bases and J by 4 bases, with 9 bases between the two germline ends. The CDR3 is made up of 15 amino acids. CDR1 is MGHRA and CDR2 is YSYEKL in the germline V gene. CDR3 sequence: CASSQEDLVTGELFF. Here the CDR3 DNA reads TGCGCCAGCAGCCAAGAAGACCTCGTCACCGGGGAGCTGTTTTTT.

The rearrangement links TRBV14 to TRBJ2-1, with a tentative D call TRBD1 (6 bases). The V end lost 2 bases, the J end lost 8 bases, and 16 bases lay between the germline ends. Germline lookup yields CDR1 SGHDN and CDR2 FVKESK. CDR3 length: 15 residues. CDR3 coding DNA: TGTGCCAGCAGCCAACAGGGGCAGGGGTTGGATGAGCAGTTCTTC. It is translated as CASSQQGQGLDEQFF.

J is TRBJ1-2 and V is TRBV12-3 or TRBV12-4; TRBD1 might be the D (5 bases). Trimming removed 0 bases at V and 7 bases at J, with 9 bases between. CDR3 length: 13 amino acids. The CDR3 reads CASSLASGSGYTF. In DNA, the CDR3 is TGTGCCAGCAGTTTAGCGTCAGGGTCTGGCTACACCTTC.

The chain links TRBV10-1 to TRBJ2-5; D is perhaps TRBD1 or TRBD2 (5 bases each). Trimming left V 0 bases short and J 2 bases short, with 7 bases between. The germline CDR1 and CDR2 sequences are WNHNN and SYGVQD (reference sequence). This CDR3 is 14 amino acids long. In DNA form, the CDR3 reads TGCGCCAGCAGTGAGTCGAGGGGTCAAGAGACCCAGTACTTC. This translates into CASSESRGQETQYF.

The V call is TRBV6-6, the J call TRBJ1-2; D is possibly TRBD1 (5 bases). The V end lost 2 bases, the J end lost 0 bases, and 13 bases lay between the germline ends. The CDR3 consists of 16 residues. The germline CDR1 and CDR2 sequences are MNHNY and SVGAGI (reference sequence). The CDR3 loop is CASSYGGEKANYGYTF. CDR3 in DNA: TGTGCCAGCAGTTACGGGGGGGAGAAGGCTAACTATGGCTACACCTTC.

This clone has just one count. The chain links TRBV4-1 to TRBJ1-4; D call uncertain. Germline V gene data show CDR1 as MGHRA and CDR2 as YSYEKL. This CDR3 contains 12 residues. The V end was cut by 1 base, the J end by 8 bases, with 5 bases between. DNA of the CDR3: TGCGCCAGCAGCCAAGTTGTGGAAAAACTGTTTTTT. Translation: CASSQVVEKLFF.

The chain recombines TRBV7-9 with TRBJ2-3, with 7 positions matching TRBD1. The CDR3 contains 15 residues. Germline values: CDR1 SEHNR, CDR2 FQNEAQ (reference sequence). After removal of 1 base from V and 5 bases from J, the junction contained 6 bases not matched to a gene. DNA for the CDR3: TGTGCCAGCAGCTTAGGTACAGGGGTGGGAGATACGCAGTATTTT. It translates to CASSLGTGVGDTQYF. The complete variable domain, with remaining parts taken from reference TRBV7-9 and TRBJ2-3, reads DTGVSQNPRHKITKRGQNVTFRCDPISEHNRLYWYRQTLGQGPEFLTYFQNEAQLEKSRLLSDRFSAERPKGSFSTLEIQRTEQGDSAMYLCASSLGTGVGDTQYFGPGTRLTVL.

The chain links TRBV7-9 to TRBJ2-3, with 16 nucleotides matching TRBD2. Germline lookup yields CDR1 SEHNR and CDR2 FQNEAQ (reference sequence). Germline trimming cut 5 bases from V and 4 bases from J; bases unmatched to any gene: 3. The CDR3 has 16 residues. Written as DNA, the CDR3 is TGTGCCAGCAGCGGCGGGACTAGCGGGGGGGCAGATACGCAGTATTTT. It encodes CASSGGTSGGADTQYF.

The chain couples TRBV15 to TRBJ1-3; D gene uncertain. With 1 base removed from V and 4 bases from J, the gap between germline ends came to 11 bases. CDR1 is LNHNV and CDR2 is YYDKDF in the germline V gene (reference sequence). CDR3 length equals 15 residues. CDR3 in amino acids: CATSRAIAMGNTIYF. In DNA, the CDR3 is TGTGCCACCAGCAGAGCTATTGCCATGGGAAACACCATATATTTT.

The rearrangement uses TRBV19 and TRBJ2-7; no firm D call. This CDR3 contains 14 residues. Germline V gene data show CDR1 as LNHDA and CDR2 as SQIVND (reference sequence). V lost 3 bases and J 5 bases, leaving 14 bases between the germline ends. The CDR3 protein is CASSIVTAWDEQYF. In nucleotides, the CDR3 is TGTGCCAGTAGTATCGTCACGGCGTGGGACGAGCAGTACTTC.

The chain is built from TRBV27 and TRBJ2-1, with D perhaps being TRBD1 or TRBD2 (7 bases each). Germline V gene lookup returns CDR1 MNHEY and CDR2 SMNVEV (reference sequence). The CDR3 sequence is 15 residues long. The V gene lost 4 bases and the J gene lost 7 bases, with 17 bases spanning the gap. The CDR3 sequence is CASSSGEGARNEQFF. The CDR3 DNA is TGTGCCAGCAGTTCCGGGGAGGGGGCTAGGAATGAGCAGTTCTTC.

This sequence joins TRBV7-9 and TRBJ2-2, with 9 bases matching TRBD2. The junction had 8 bases not matched to a gene; V was cut back by 2 bases and J by 1 base. The CDR3 runs to 18 residues. Per germline, CDR1 SEHNR and CDR2 FQNEAQ (reference sequence). The CDR3 DNA is TGTGCCAGCAGCTTATGGGGTAGCGGGAGAGAGAACACCGGGGAGCTGTTTTTT. It translates to CASSLWGSGRENTGELFF.

This chain joins TRBV4-2 and TRBJ2-7; D perhaps matches TRBD1 (5 bases). Trimming stripped 1 base from V and 2 bases from J, with 15 bases between. The CDR3 is made up of 16 amino acids. Germline V gives CDR1 LGHNA, CDR2 YNFKEQ. Written as DNA, the CDR3 is TGTGCCAGCAGCCAAGCTTCTGGCAGGGCCGCCTACGAGCAGTACTTC. Translating it yields CASSQASGRAAYEQYF.

The J gene is TRBJ1-5, the V gene TRBV6-5; 7 bases fit TRBD1. This CDR3 spans 15 amino acids. The germline V gene has CDR1 MNHEY and CDR2 SVGAGI. The V and J ends lost 6 bases and 8 bases, in that order; junction bases with no gene match: 13. The CDR3 bases are TGTGCCAGCAGAACCCGGGACAGTGGTTGGGAGCCCCAGCATTTT. This encodes CASRTRDSGWEPQHF.

V is TRBV28 and J is TRBJ1-6; the D gene is possibly TRBD1 (5 bases). V was clipped by 3 bases and J by 5 bases, with 11 bases between them. The CDR3 sequence is 15 residues long. The germline V gene encodes CDR1 MDHEN and CDR2 SYDVKM. CDR3: CASSFRGRNNSPLHF. The CDR3 DNA sequence: TGTGCCAGCAGTTTTAGGGGCCGAAATAATTCACCCCTCCACTTT.

The chain uses TRBV12-3 or TRBV12-4 and TRBJ1-5, with TRBD1 identical over 7 bases. V dropped 6 bases and J dropped 1; count of bases not matched to a gene: 0. The CDR3 extends over 13 amino acids. CDR3 residues: CASRTGSNQPQHF. The CDR3 DNA follows: TGTGCCAGCAGGACAGGGAGCAATCAGCCCCAGCATTTT.